This T cell receptor beta chain was captured in a study of blood T cell repertoires in COVID-19 (dated by TCRdb to 2019 to 2021). Study-level background: Collaborator samples came from the United States, Italy and Spain and covered acute and convalescent phases of COVID-19. Samples came from the ongoing ImmuneRACE study (first 160 participants) plus 1,254 subjects from 6 global collaborators. Sample metadata almost always included a de-identified subject ID, COVID-19 status, age in years and sex. HLA class I and class II types, where available, came from metadata supplied by the sample provider rather than from assay-based typing. The material from the prospective study consisted of cDNA or gDNA derived from T cells, B-cell-depleted T cells, or PBMCs. The repertoires were made available in a free public database intended to serve as a resource for research on the immune response to SARS-CoV-2. Subjects who had been exposed to COVID-19, were actively infected with it, or had recovered from it provided the deeply sampled blood TCRbeta repertoires that made up the dataset.

Points the paper makes about the study in general: How much clinical and demographic metadata was included differed by source and by participant, and the metadata was provided uncurated.

The immunoSEQ Assay, a bias-controlled multiplex PCR, was used to amplify TCRbeta CDR3 regions from genomic DNA. Per the original workflow: Within the assay, amplification of reference gene primers was used to estimate how many nucleated cells each sample contained. Sequence reads were collapsed and filtered to measure the absolute abundance of every unique TCRbeta CDR3 rearrangement. For each sample, productive Simpson clonality was calculated as the square root of Simpson's diversity index across productive rearrangements. As stored in TCRdb, this immuneACCESS dataset retains in-frame rearrangements with V and J assigned. A fraction of the clones does not appear; measured against another copy, unresolved V genes explain less than half of the discrepancy, and the remainder lacks a known reason. V and J calls and clone size come straight from that table; D and trimming were deduced from the DNA. The sample includes 200,000 to 300,000 clones, with 85% observed a single time. Around 6.4% of the sample is taken by the ten largest.

The sample holds one count of this clone. No antigen is known for it. No quality values exist for individual bases; no much larger clone is one base distant. The collaborating institutions used their own protocols to collect whole blood in K2EDTA tubes. For TCRbeta analysis, collaborator samples were shipped as frozen whole blood, as isolated PBMCs, or as DNA extracted from either sample type. This sequence originates from a woman aged 60-75 years with active or convalescent COVID-19. Material: peripheral blood.

The DNA is as follows: TGTGCCAGCAGCCATTTCCGACAGGGGCTCACAGATACGCAGTATTTT. It encodes CASSHFRQGLTDTQYF. The chain couples TRBV7-8 to TRBJ2-3, with 8 middle bases fitting TRBD1. Trimming leaves V shorter by 5 bases and J shorter by 2 bases, with the junction holding 9 bases beyond the gene matches. The germline V gene sets CDR1 to SGHVS and CDR2 to FQNEAQ. Reading from cysteine to phenylalanine, the CDR3 counts 16 amino acids. Only CDR3 DNA is held: 48 bases, read in frame from base 1. Full variable domain (CDR3 extended with the reference TRBV7-8 and TRBJ2-3 proteins): GAGVSQSPRYKVAKRGQDVALRCDPISGHVSLFWYQQALGQGPEFLTYFQNEAQLDKSGLPSDRFFAERPEGSVSTLKIQRTQQEDSAVYLCASSHFRQGLTDTQYFGPGTRLTVL.